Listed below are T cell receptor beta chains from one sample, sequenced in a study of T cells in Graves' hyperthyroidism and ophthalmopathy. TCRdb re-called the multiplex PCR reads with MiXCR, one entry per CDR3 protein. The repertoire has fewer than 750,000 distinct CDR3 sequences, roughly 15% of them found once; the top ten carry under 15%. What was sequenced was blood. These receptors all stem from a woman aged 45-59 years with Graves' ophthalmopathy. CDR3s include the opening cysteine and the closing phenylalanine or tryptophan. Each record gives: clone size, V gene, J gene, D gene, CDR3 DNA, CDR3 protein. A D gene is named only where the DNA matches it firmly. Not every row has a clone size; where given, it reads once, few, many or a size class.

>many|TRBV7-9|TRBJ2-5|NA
TGTGCCAGCAGCTTAGGTTCCCGGAAAGAGACCCAGTACTTC
CASSLGSRKETQYF
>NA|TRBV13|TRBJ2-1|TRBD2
TGCGCCAGCAGCCAAGGTCCGGGAGGGGCCTACAATGAGCAGTTCTTC
CASSQGPGGAYNEQFF
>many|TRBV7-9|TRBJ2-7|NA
TGTGCCAGCAGCCCAAATCTCGAGCAGTACTTC
CASSPNLEQYF
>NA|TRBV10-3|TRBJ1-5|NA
TGTGCCACCAGTGAAGGGGACAATCAGCCCCAGCATTTT
CATSEGDNQPQHF
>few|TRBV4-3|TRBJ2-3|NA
TGCGCCAGCAGCCAAGATCACACAGATACGCAGTATTTT
CASSQDHTDTQYF
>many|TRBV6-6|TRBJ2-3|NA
TGTGCCAGCAGTTACTCAGTTACGATTGGCACAGATACGCAGTATTTT
CASSYSVTIGTDTQYF
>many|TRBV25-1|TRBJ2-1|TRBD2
TGTGCCAGCAGCGGACTAGCGGGAGGTTATGAGCAGTTCTTC
CASSGLAGGYEQFF
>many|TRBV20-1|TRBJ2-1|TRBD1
TGCAGTGCTTCTGACAGGGGGCGCGGAATCCACAATGAGCAGTTCTTC
CSASDRGRGIHNEQFF
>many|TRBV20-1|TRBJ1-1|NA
TGCAGTGCGGGGCGGGGGACTGAAGCTTTCTTT
CSAGRGTEAFF
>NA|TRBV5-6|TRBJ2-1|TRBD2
TGTGCCAGCAGCAAAGGGACTAGCTCCTACAATGAGCAGTTCTTC
CASSKGTSSYNEQFF
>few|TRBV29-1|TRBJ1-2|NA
TGCAGCGCCGGAGACGCAAGCTATGGCTACACCTTC
CSAGDASYGYTF
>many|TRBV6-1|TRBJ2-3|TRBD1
TGTGCCAGCGGGAGAGGGACAGACACAGATACGCAGTATTTT
CASGRGTDTDTQYF
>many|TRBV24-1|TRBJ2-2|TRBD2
TGTGCCACCAGTGATTTACCGCTAGCGGGAGTCGGTAGGAGGGAGCTGTTTTTT
CATSDLPLAGVGRRELFF
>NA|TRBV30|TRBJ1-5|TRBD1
TGTGCCTGGAGAGACAGGGACCAGCCCCAGCATTTT
CAWRDRDQPQHF
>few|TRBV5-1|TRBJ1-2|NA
TGCGCCAGCAGCAGACCCTCGGACAAACCTAACTATGGCTACACCTTC
CASSRPSDKPNYGYTF
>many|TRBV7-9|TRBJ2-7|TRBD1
TGTGCCAGCAGCTCGCGCGGACAGGGGATTTCCCACGAGCAGTACTTC
CASSSRGQGISHEQYF
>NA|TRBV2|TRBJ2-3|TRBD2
TGTGCCAGCAGCGCCCAGACTAGCGGGAGGGCCCATAAGAGCACAGATACGCAGTATTTT
CASSAQTSGRAHKSTDTQYF
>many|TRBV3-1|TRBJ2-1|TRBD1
TGTGCCAGCAGCCAACCCGGGACAGGGATTAATGAGCAGTTCTTC
CASSQPGTGINEQFF
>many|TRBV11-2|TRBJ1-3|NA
TGTGCCAGCAGCACCCAACAGGGACGGGGAAACACCATATATTTT
CASSTQQGRGNTIYF
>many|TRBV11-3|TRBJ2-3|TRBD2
TGTGCCAGCAGCTTACGGTCGACTAGCGGGAGCGGAGATACGCAGTATTTT
CASSLRSTSGSGDTQYF
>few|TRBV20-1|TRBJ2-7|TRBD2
TGCAGTGCTGATCTAGCGGGGTTGACCTACGAGCAGTACTTC
CSADLAGLTYEQYF
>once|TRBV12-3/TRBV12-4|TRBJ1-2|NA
TGTGCCAGCAGTTTTCGTACTCCCTATGGCTACACCTTC
CASSFRTPYGYTF
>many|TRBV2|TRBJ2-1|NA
TGTGCCAGCAGCGACTCTAATGAGCAGTTCTTC
CASSDSNEQFF
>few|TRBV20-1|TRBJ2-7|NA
TGCAGTGCCAGAGAATCAGGGAGACACGAGCAGTACTTC
CSARESGRHEQYF
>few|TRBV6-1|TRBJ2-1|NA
TGTGCCAGCAGGAGGACAGTTCCCTACAATGAGCAGTTCTTC
CASRRTVPYNEQFF
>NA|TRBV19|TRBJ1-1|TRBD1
TGTGCCAGTAGTATTCGTCGGGGCCTTGACCGGGACAGAGCTTTCTTT
CASSIRRGLDRDRAFF
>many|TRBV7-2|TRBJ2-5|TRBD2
TGTGCCAGCAGCTCCCCATTGGGGACTAGCGGGATTCAAGAGACCCAGTACTTC
CASSSPLGTSGIQETQYF
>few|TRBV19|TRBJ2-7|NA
TGTGCCAGTAGTACTCGGGGGCCGAGTCGGGAGCAGTACTTC
CASSTRGPSREQYF
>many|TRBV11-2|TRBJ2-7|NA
TGTGCCAGCAGCTTCCTAGGTGGGAATCCCTACGAGCAGTACTTC
CASSFLGGNPYEQYF
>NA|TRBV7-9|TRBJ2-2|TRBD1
TGTGCCAGCAGCTTAGCTAGGGACAGCGTCGCGAACACCGGGGAGCTGTTTTTT
CASSLARDSVANTGELFF
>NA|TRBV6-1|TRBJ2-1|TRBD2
TGTGCCAGCAGTCAATTGAGGGGGACTAGCGGTCTATTAGGGGAGTTCTTC
CASSQLRGTSGLLGEFF
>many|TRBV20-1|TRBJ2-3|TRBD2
TGCAGTGCCAAACTAGCGGGAGGTACAGATACGCAGTATTTT
CSAKLAGGTDTQYF
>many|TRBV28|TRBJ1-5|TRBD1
TGTGCCAGCAGCCTTGGACAGGGGGCCTTTAGCTTCGGGACCAGCAATCAGCCCCAGCATTTT
CASSLGQGAFSFGTSNQPQHF
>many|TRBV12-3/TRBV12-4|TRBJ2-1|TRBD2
TGTGCCAGCAGCATTCCGACTAGCGGCTACAATGAGCAGTTCTTC
CASSIPTSGYNEQFF
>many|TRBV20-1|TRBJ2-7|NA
TGCAGTGCCCTCGAGGTGGCAGGGTCACCCCATTCCTACGAGCAGTACTTC
CSALEVAGSPHSYEQYF
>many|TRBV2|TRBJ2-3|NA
TGTGCCAGTGATGGGAGTCGTACAGATACGCAGTATTTT
CASDGSRTDTQYF
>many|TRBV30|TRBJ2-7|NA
TGTGCCTGGAGTCAGACAGCCTACGAGCAGTACTTC
CAWSQTAYEQYF
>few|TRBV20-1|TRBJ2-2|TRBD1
TGCAGTGCCTACGGACAGGGCCGTGGGGAGCTGTTTTTT
CSAYGQGRGELFF
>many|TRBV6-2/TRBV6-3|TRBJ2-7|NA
TGTGCCAGCAGTTACTCGTTTGAAGAAGTACGACATGAGGACGAGCAGTACTTC
CASSYSFEEVRHEDEQYF
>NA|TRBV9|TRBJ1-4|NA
TGTGCCAGCAGCGTAGGGTATACAACTAATGAAAAACTGTTTTTT
CASSVGYTTNEKLFF
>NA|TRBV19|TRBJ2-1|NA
TGTGCCAGTAAGACAAGGGCGGGCCTCTCCTACAATGAGCAGTTCTTC
CASKTRAGLSYNEQFF
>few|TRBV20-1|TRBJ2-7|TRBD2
TGCAGTGCTAGAGGACTAGCGGGAGGCTTCTACGAGCAGTACTTC
CSARGLAGGFYEQYF
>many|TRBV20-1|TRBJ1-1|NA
TGCAGTGCTAGAGATCTGATACCTTTGAACACTGAAGCTTTCTTT
CSARDLIPLNTEAFF
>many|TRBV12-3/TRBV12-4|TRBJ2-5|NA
TGTGCCAGCAGTCCGTGGGGAGGGGGCTATGAGACCCAGTACTTC
CASSPWGGGYETQYF